This T cell receptor (beta chain) is drawn from a study of T cell responses to AZD1222 COVID-19 vaccine. At the level of the study: Second-dose schedules of about 4 or about 12 weeks were combined.

The CDR3 runs to 16 residues. The ends lost 4 bases at V and 4 bases at J; junction bases unmatched: 5. Looked up from germline, CDR1 is SGDLS and CDR2 is YYNGEE. Study results and limitations: Donors were mostly white British, more females; clonal diversity possibly underestimated.

With respect to this clone: The antigen is not known.

Only in-frame clones appear in the TCRdb table, and some are missing; sequencing was by immunoSEQ multiplex PCR. Counted here are about 97,000 clones, 85% to 90% occurring once; the ten biggest clones make up around 5%. The specimen was peripheral blood, collected on day 0 of AZD1222 vaccination. The chain has TRBV9 and TRBJ2-5, with TRBD2 matching 15 bases. This TCR was recovered from an adult in good health. CDR3 coding DNA: TGTGCCAGCAGCTCCGGACTAGCGGGAGGGCCAGAGACCCAGTACTTC. Protein: CASSSGLAGGPETQYF.